This T cell receptor beta chain was documented in a study of shared clonotypes between healthy human individuals. Whole-study findings and limits: Naive CD4 clonotypes were shared across several donors at 4.5% to 6%. Large sequencing depth failed to make sorted-subset sequencing complete, rarefaction showed.

This CDR3 has 14 amino acids. Germline lookup yields CDR1 SGHRS and CDR2 YFSETQ. Trimming stripped 2 bases from V and 1 base from J, with 7 bases between. Comment on this clone: The antigen remains unidentified.

Per sorted-subset replicate PCR, input was 150 to 250 ng DNA, representing 30,000 or so T cell genomes. Clones were sequenced by immunoSEQ multiplex PCR, and TCRdb holds only the in-frame ones, with some missing. The table includes 550,000 to 600,000 clones, 98% detected once. Naive-designated CD8 cells lacked CD45RO, were positively enriched for CCR7, and omitted terminally differentiated effector memory CD45RA+ cells. This sequence was found in a young man in good health. The chain uses TRBV5-1 and TRBJ2-1; a weak D match, TRBD1 (6 bases). Sequencing was done on a sample of naive CD8+ T cells sorted from blood. The CDR3 DNA reads TGCGCCAGCAGCTTTCAGGGGTCCTACAATGAGCAGTTCTTC. Protein sequence: CASSFQGSYNEQFF.